A single sample gave rise to the 2 T cell receptor beta chains below, sequenced in a study of shared clonotypes between healthy human individuals. Sequenced by immunoSEQ multiplex PCR; TCRdb stores in-frame clones only, minus some. Here the sample spans about 590,000 clones, roughly 96% being singletons. The naive CD8 population came from CD45RO-negative cells selected for CCR7, without terminally differentiated effector memory CD45RA+ cells. Sequencing input: naive CD8+ T cells sorted from blood. The source of these receptors is a woman in her 30s in good health.

The J gene is TRBJ2-1, the V gene TRBV2; D is undetermined. The CDR3 consists of 15 residues. Germline assignment: CDR1 SNHLY and CDR2 FYNNEI. Trimming took off 1 base at V and 3 bases at J, with 10 bases between the two ends. The CDR3 sequence is CASSEEPLIYNEQFF. CDR3 coding DNA: TGTGCCAGCAGTGAAGAGCCTCTCATCTACAATGAGCAGTTCTTC.

The chain uses TRBV15 and TRBJ2-2, with 8 bases that match TRBD1. V was pared by 4 bases and J by 0 bases, with 4 bases of the junction left unmatched. The CDR3 length is 16 residues. The germline V gene has CDR1 LNHNV and CDR2 YYDKDF (reference sequence). CDR3 in amino acids: CATSTSQGANTGELFF. CDR3 nucleotides: TGTGCCACCAGCACCTCACAGGGGGCGAACACCGGGGAGCTGTTTTTT.